This TCR beta chain was found in a study of blood T cell repertoires in COVID-19. For the study at large: Material from acute and convalescent COVID-19 was sourced from the United States, Italy and Spain. The cDNA or gDNA used as material had been derived from T cells, B-cell-depleted T cells, or PBMCs.

In the original analysis: Amplifying reference gene primers gave estimates of nucleated cell counts. The table came from immunoSEQ multiplex PCR; TCRdb's copy has only in-frame clones and leaves some out. V and J calls and clone size come straight from that table; D and trimming were deduced from the DNA. The data hold about 64,000 clones, with around 90% observed a single time. Germline-derived CDR1 and CDR2 are SGHNT and YYREEE (reference sequence). The length of the CDR3 is 15 residues. V was trimmed by 4 bases and J by 0 bases, leaving 14 bases between them. Source material: peripheral blood. The receptor comes from a human donor in a cohort sampled during active COVID-19. The J gene is TRBJ2-7, the V gene TRBV5-4; possible D gene TRBD2, 7 bases. CDR3 residues: CASSPRGDYSYEQYF. Written as DNA, the CDR3 is TGTGCCAGCAGCCCGAGGGGGGACTACTCCTACGAGCAGTACTTC.